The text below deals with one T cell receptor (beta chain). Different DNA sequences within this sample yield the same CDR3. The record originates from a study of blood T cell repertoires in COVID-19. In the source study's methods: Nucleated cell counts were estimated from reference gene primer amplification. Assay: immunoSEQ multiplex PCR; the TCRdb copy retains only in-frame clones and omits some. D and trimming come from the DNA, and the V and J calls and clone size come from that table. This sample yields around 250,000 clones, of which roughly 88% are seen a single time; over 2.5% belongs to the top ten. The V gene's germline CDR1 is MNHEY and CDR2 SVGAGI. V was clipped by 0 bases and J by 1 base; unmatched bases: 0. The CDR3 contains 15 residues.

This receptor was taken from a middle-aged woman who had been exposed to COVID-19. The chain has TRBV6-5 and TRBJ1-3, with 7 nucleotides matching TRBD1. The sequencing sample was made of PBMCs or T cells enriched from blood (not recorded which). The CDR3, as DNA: TGTGCCAGCAGTTACTCGACAGGGTCTGGAAACACCATATATTTT. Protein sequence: CASSYSTGSGNTIYF.